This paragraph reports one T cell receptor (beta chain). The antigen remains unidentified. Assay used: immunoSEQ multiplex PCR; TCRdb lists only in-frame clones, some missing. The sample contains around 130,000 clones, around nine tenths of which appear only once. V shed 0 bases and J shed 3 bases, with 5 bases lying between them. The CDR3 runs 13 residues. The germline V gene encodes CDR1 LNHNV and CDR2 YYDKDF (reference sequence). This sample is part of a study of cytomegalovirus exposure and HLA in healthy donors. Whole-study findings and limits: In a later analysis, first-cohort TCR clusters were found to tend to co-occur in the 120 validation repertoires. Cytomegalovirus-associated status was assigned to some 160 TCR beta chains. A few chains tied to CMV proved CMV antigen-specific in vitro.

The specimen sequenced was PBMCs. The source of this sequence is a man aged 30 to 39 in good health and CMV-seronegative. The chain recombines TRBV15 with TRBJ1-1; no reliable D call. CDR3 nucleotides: TGTGCCACCAGCAGAGATCTCCACACTGAAGCTTTCTTT. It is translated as CATSRDLHTEAFF.